This TCR beta chain was sequenced during a study of T cells in Graves' hyperthyroidism and ophthalmopathy. These patients, aged 18 to 65, had recently diagnosed hyperthyroidism lasting under 2 months. Clinical symptoms, serum thyroxine and TRAb, thyroid ultrasound and orbital computed tomography together formed the diagnostic basis. PBMCs were obtained from approximately 10 ml fresh peripheral blood. RNA transcripts yielded amplified TCR beta CDR3 regions. First-round RT-PCR of the TCR CDR3 relied on the HTBI primer set. TCRdb ran MiXCR on the multiplex PCR reads and lists one entry per CDR3 protein. This repertoire shows about 150,000 distinct CDR3 sequences, less than 25% found once; its top ten account for 65% to 80%. This clonotype appeared many times. The antigen remains unidentified. Study-wide results and caveats: Ophthalmopathy was predicted by the model a median of approximately six months ahead of onset.

Trimming took off 7 bases at V and 2 bases at J, with 15 bases between the two ends. CDR3 length equals 14 residues. The germline V gene encodes CDR1 MDHEN and CDR2 SYDVKM. Specimen: blood. The genes are TRBV28 and TRBJ2-7; D is undetermined. The clonotype was recovered from a woman between 45 and 65 years old with Graves' hyperthyroidism that later progressed to Graves' ophthalmopathy. CDR3 amino acids: CASIPALQTYEQYF. The CDR3 bases are TGTGCCAGCATCCCTGCCCTCCAAACCTACGAGCAGTACTTC.